These T cell receptor beta chains were read from a single sample in a study of T cells of healthy individuals. TCRdb re-analysed the 5' RACE reads in MiXCR, keeping a single row per CDR3 protein. The table records approximately 100,000 distinct CDR3 sequences, 17% of them present only once. The receptors were sampled from a human donor in good health. Both conserved end residues are part of each CDR3. A D gene is named only where the DNA matches it firmly. The size field is filled for only some rows; it gives once, few, many or a size class.

D | J | size | length | V | DNA | CDR3
TRBD1 | TRBJ1-6 | few | 14 | TRBV4-3 | TGCGCCAGCAATCTCAGGGACAGGGCTTCACCCCTCCACTTT | CASNLRDRASPLHF
- | TRBJ2-5 | few | 13 | TRBV20-1 | TGCAGTGCTAGAGATCACCCCGAGGGGACCCAGTACTTC | CSARDHPEGTQYF
- | TRBJ2-1 | - | 12 | TRBV18 | TGTGCCAGCTCCGGTAGCGCTATTTCGCAGTTCTTC | CASSGSAISQFF
TRBD2 | TRBJ2-3 | many | 18 | TRBV9 | TGTGCCAGCAGCGCCAGTGTGGGACTAGCGGGAGCAACAGATACGCAGTATTTT | CASSASVGLAGATDTQYF
TRBD1 | TRBJ1-2 | - | 14 | TRBV5-1 | TGCGCCAGCAGCTACCTGGACAGGGACTATGGCTACACCTTC | CASSYLDRDYGYTF
TRBD1 | TRBJ2-1 | - | 12 | TRBV7-2 | TGTGCCAGCAGCTTAGTGGTTGGGACAGGCCTCTTC | CASSLVVGTGLF
- | TRBJ1-2 | many | 16 | TRBV7-2 | TGTGCCAATCCGACCGGCACGGACAGAGCTAACTATGGCTACACCTTC | CANPTGTDRANYGYTF
TRBD1 | TRBJ1-5 | many | 15 | TRBV9 | TGTGCCAGCAGCAGAGGGGGCGATAGGGATCAGCCCCAGCATTTT | CASSRGGDRDQPQHF
- | TRBJ2-5 | - | 15 | TRBV7-2 | TGTGCCAGCAGCCGGACGGGACATTCTCAAGAGACCCAGTACTTC | CASSRTGHSQETQYF
- | TRBJ2-7 | - | 15 | TRBV7-2 | TGTGCCAGCAGCTCAGCCAACCGAATAGCCTACGAGCAGTACTTC | CASSSANRIAYEQYF
TRBD2 | TRBJ2-1 | - | 18 | TRBV14 | TGTGCCAGCAGCTACTGGACTAGCGGGCCTGCCAGGGGCTTCAGGCAGTTCTTC | CASSYWTSGPARGFRQFF
- | TRBJ1-6 | few | 16 | TRBV6-1 | TGTGCCAGCAGTGGTTATATTGGTGGGTTTAATTCACCCCTCCACTTT | CASSGYIGGFNSPLHF
- | TRBJ2-7 | many | 14 | TRBV23-1 | TGCGCCAGCAATAGGAATGTCCCTAACTACGAGCAGTACTTC | CASNRNVPNYEQYF
- | TRBJ2-3 | few | 13 | TRBV6-2/TRBV6-3 | TGTGCCAGCAGGTCAGTGCGCGTGGATACGCAGTATTTT | CASRSVRVDTQYF
TRBD2 | TRBJ2-7 | - | 15 | TRBV9 | TGTGCCAGCAGCGTGACTAGCGGGCTTGTCGACGAGCAGTACTTC | CASSVTSGLVDEQYF
TRBD2 | TRBJ2-5 | - | 14 | TRBV2 | TGTGCCAGCAGTGGGGGCGGGGGTCCAGAGACCCAGTACTTC | CASSGGGGPETQYF
- | TRBJ1-1 | few | 10 | TRBV7-9 | TGTGCCAGCAGCCCAACCGAAGCTTTCTTT | CASSPTEAFF
TRBD2 | TRBJ2-1 | - | 15 | TRBV5-5 | TGTGCCAGCAGCGGACTAGCGGGAGTGGGTAATGAGCAGTTCTTC | CASSGLAGVGNEQFF
- | TRBJ1-5 | many | 12 | TRBV20-1 | TGCAGTGCTACCGACACTAATCAGCCCCAGCATTTT | CSATDTNQPQHF
- | TRBJ2-1 | many | 16 | TRBV7-9 | TGTGCCAGCATCTACCTGGGGGGGGCCTCCTACAATGAGCAGTTCTTC | CASIYLGGASYNEQFF
- | TRBJ2-6 | - | 16 | TRBV11-2 | TGTGCCAGCAGGACGTTCCGTAGCTCTGGGGCCAACGTCCTGACTTTC | CASRTFRSSGANVLTF
TRBD1 | TRBJ2-3 | - | 16 | TRBV20-1 | TGCAGTGCTAGAGGTCTAAACAGGGGGTTCACCAGTACGCAGTATTTT | CSARGLNRGFTSTQYF
TRBD1 | TRBJ1-6 | - | 13 | TRBV6-5 | TGTGCCAGCAGCCGGACAGGATTTGGGGCCCTCCACTTT | CASSRTGFGALHF
- | TRBJ2-5 | - | 12 | TRBV6-2/TRBV6-3 | TGTGCCAGCAGTTACGAAAGTAACCCGCGCTACTTC | CASSYESNPRYF
- | TRBJ1-1 | few | 14 | TRBV5-1 | TGCGCCAGCAAACCCGGGACAACCAACACTGAAGCTTTCTTT | CASKPGTTNTEAFF
- | TRBJ1-5 | - | 13 | TRBV20-1 | TGCAGTGCACCTGGACAGCTCAATCAGCCCCAGCATTTT | CSAPGQLNQPQHF
- | TRBJ2-1 | many | 15 | TRBV20-1 | TGCAGTGCCGGGATGGGAGAGCACTCCTACAATGAGCAGTTCTTC | CSAGMGEHSYNEQFF
- | TRBJ1-1 | few | 13 | TRBV7-9 | TGTGCCAGCAGCTTTTATGAGAACACTGAAGCTTTCTTT | CASSFYENTEAFF
- | TRBJ2-2 | - | 15 | TRBV11-2 | TGTGCCAGCAGCTTAGGCATCGCGAACACCGGGGAGCTGTTTTTT | CASSLGIANTGELFF
TRBD1 | TRBJ1-6 | many | 14 | TRBV6-2/TRBV6-3 | TGTGCCAGCAGACGGACAGGGGGCGACTCACCCCTCCACTTT | CASRRTGGDSPLHF
- | TRBJ1-5 | - | 14 | TRBV28 | TGTGCCAGCAGTTTAATTGGGCCCAATCAGCCCCAGCATTTT | CASSLIGPNQPQHF
- | TRBJ1-2 | few | 15 | TRBV14 | TGTGCCAGCAGCCAAGATATTGGCGAGTTGTATGGCTACACCTTC | CASSQDIGELYGYTF
- | TRBJ2-1 | few | 13 | TRBV28 | TGTGCCAGCAGTTCCCCCGATCACAATGAGCAGTTCTTC | CASSSPDHNEQFF
TRBD1 | TRBJ1-1 | - | 12 | TRBV29-1 | TGCAGCGTTTCAACAGGGGGCACTGAAGCTTTCTTT | CSVSTGGTEAFF
- | TRBJ2-1 | many | 14 | TRBV7-9 | TGTGCCAGCAGCTTTCGGGACTCGTACAATGAGCAGTTCTTC | CASSFRDSYNEQFF
TRBD2 | TRBJ2-3 | - | 13 | TRBV12-3/TRBV12-4 | TGTGCCAGCGCGGGGGGAGCGGGAGATACGCAGTATTTT | CASAGGAGDTQYF
- | TRBJ1-1 | - | 17 | TRBV9 | TGTGCCAGCAGCGTAAATGGTGGGGGAACGGTGAACACTGAAGCTTTCTTT | CASSVNGGGTVNTEAFF
TRBD1 | TRBJ1-1 | few | 14 | TRBV12-3/TRBV12-4 | TGTGCCAGCAGAGGACAGGGATGGGGGACTGAAGCTTTCTTT | CASRGQGWGTEAFF
- | TRBJ2-7 | - | 13 | TRBV12-3/TRBV12-4 | TGTGCCAGCGGACCGACAGTTTCCTACGAGCAGTACTTC | CASGPTVSYEQYF
- | TRBJ2-3 | - | 15 | TRBV6-5 | TGTGCCAGCAGCCAACAGGACAGAATCACAGATACGCAGTATTTT | CASSQQDRITDTQYF
TRBD2 | TRBJ2-2 | - | 19 | TRBV10-3 | TGTGCCATCAGTGAGTCGCGCGTTTCTAGCGGGGTGGACACCGGGGAGCTGTTTTTT | CAISESRVSSGVDTGELFF
- | TRBJ2-4 | - | 15 | TRBV4-2 | TGTGCCAGCAGCCAAGATCGAGAAAAGGGAAACATTCAGTACTTC | CASSQDREKGNIQYF
TRBD1 | TRBJ2-7 | - | 13 | TRBV19 | TGTGCCAGTAGAGCACAGGGGATCCACGAGCAGTACTTC | CASRAQGIHEQYF
TRBD1 | TRBJ2-7 | - | 13 | TRBV5-4 | TGTGCCAGCAACTTGGACAGGGGGGGCGAGCAGTACTTC | CASNLDRGGEQYF
- | TRBJ2-3 | many | 17 | TRBV7-3 | TGTGCCAGCAGCCCCCTTAAGGCTCGGCGCGGACCAGATACGCAGTATTTT | CASSPLKARRGPDTQYF